This entry concerns a single T cell receptor beta chain. The junction departs from the called germline gene at one end, perhaps through a read error. The sample holds other DNA sequences that translate to the same CDR3. These data come from a study of blood T cell repertoires in COVID-19. At the level of the study: PBMCs, B-cell-depleted T cells, or T cells were the source of the cDNA or gDNA that made up the material.

Germline loops: CDR1 SGHNT, CDR2 YYREEE (reference sequence). CDR3 length: 14 amino acids. Assay used: immunoSEQ multiplex PCR; TCRdb lists only in-frame clones, some missing. The sample includes nearly 200,000 clones, around four fifths of them seen just once. This rearrangement joins TRBV5-4 to TRBJ2-7; 10 bases agree with TRBD2. This sequence was found in a man in his sixties with COVID-19, enrolled during active disease. What was sequenced was peripheral blood. CDR3 residues: CASSPGTSDYEQYF. The CDR3 DNA sequence: TGTGCCAGCAGCCCCGGGACTAGCGACTACGAGCAATACTTC.